The 19 T cell receptor beta chains below all came from one sample that was sequenced in a study of molecular identifiers for immune sequencing clone quantification. TCRdb itself ran the PCR reads through MiXCR, one entry per CDR3 protein. The sample consists of tens of thousands of distinct CDR3 sequences, roughly 19% of them appearing once. The sequencing sample was made of naive CD8+ T cells from blood, with Jurkat cell RNA spiked in. As to subset: FACS-sorted CD8+CD4-CCR7+CD45RA+ naive T cells. These receptors were collected from a human donor in good health. Some libraries in this study had Jurkat cell RNA spiked in.

A remark on this clonotype: One end of the junction fails to match germline, which may point to a read error. V and J are TRBV6-2 or TRBV6-3 and TRBJ2-2; tentatively, D is TRBD2 (5 bases). The CDR3 sequence is 15 residues long. Germline V gives CDR1 MNHEY, CDR2 SVGEGT. CDR3 sequence: CASSYITGNTGEQFF. For the CDR3, the DNA is TGTGCCAGCAGTTATATCACGGGGAACACCGGGGAGCAGTTTTTT.

This clonotype was detected ten times or more. This rearrangement joins TRBV5-4 to TRBJ2-1; 10 bases align to TRBD2. Trimming took 3 bases from V and 7 from J; bases not matched to a gene: 7. This CDR3 is built from 15 residues. Germline V CDR1 and CDR2: SGHNT, YYREEE (reference sequence). CDR3 sequence (DNA): TGTGCCAGCAGCTCCACTAGCGGGGTTGGGAATGAGCAGTTCTTC. Protein product: CASSSTSGVGNEQFF.

There are many counts of this clonotype. The chain recombines TRBV16 with TRBJ2-7; D may be TRBD1 (5 bases). Per the germline V gene, CDR1 is KGHSY and CDR2 is FQNENV. Trimming stripped 2 bases from V and 2 bases from J, with 13 bases between. This CDR3 comprises 15 residues. CDR3 in amino acids: CASSQARQGPYEQYF. CDR3 bases: TGTGCCAGCAGCCAAGCTCGCCAGGGCCCCTACGAGCAGTACTTC.

This clonotype was recorded at least ten times. This chain uses TRBV20-1 with TRBJ2-7; D unresolved. Germline loops: CDR1 DFQATT, CDR2 SNEGSKA (reference sequence). V was trimmed by 0 bases and J by 3 bases, leaving 12 bases between them. The CDR3 totals 14 residues. The CDR3 protein is CSARDSTENYEQYF. Here the CDR3 DNA reads TGCAGTGCTAGAGATTCCACAGAAAACTACGAGCAGTACTTC.

As to this clonotype: A single base separates this from a much larger clone, so it may be a read error. The chain employs TRBV28 and TRBJ2-1; D call uncertain. The CDR3 covers 12 residues. Germline V gene sequence: CDR1 MDHEN, CDR2 SYDVKM. The CDR3 is CASSLSGDERFF. CDR3 nucleotide sequence: TGTGCCAGCAGTTTATCTGGGGATGAGCGGTTCTTC.

This clonotype has at least ten counts. The J gene is TRBJ2-5, the V gene TRBV9, with D tentatively TRBD1 (5 bases). Trimming removed 0 bases at V and 2 bases at J, with 14 bases between. Germline CDR1 SGDLS, CDR2 YYNGEE. CDR3 length: 16 residues. The CDR3 protein is CASSVAGAGRQETQYF. In DNA, the CDR3 is TGTGCCAGCAGCGTAGCTGGGGCAGGGCGACAAGAGACCCAGTACTTC. Supplemented by reference TRBV9 and TRBJ2-5, the full variable domain reads DSGVTQTPKHLITATGQRVTLRCSPRSGDLSVYWYQQSLDQGLQFLIQYYNGEERAKGNILERFSAQQFPDLHSELNLSSLELGDSALYFCASSVAGAGRQETQYFGPGTRLLVL.

The table lists this clonotype with many counts. The CDR3 DNA reads as TGTGCCAGCAGCTTGGAACAGGGCCGCCCTGAAGCTTTCTTT. Protein: CASSLEQGRPEAFF. The chain couples TRBV5-4 to TRBJ1-1; possible D gene TRBD1, 6 bases. Germline values: CDR1 SGHNT, CDR2 YYREEE (reference sequence). This CDR3 region has 14 residues. Deletions cut 0 bases from V and 6 bases from J, with 12 bases between.

This clonotype was seen repeatedly, ten times or more. At one end the junction does not follow the germline gene, possibly because of a read error. The chain carries TRBV7-9 and TRBJ2-1; 13 bases are a match to TRBD2. There are 17 residues in the CDR3. Germline V lookup: CDR1 SEHNR, CDR2 FQNEAQ (reference sequence). The CDR3 region is CASSSVSQAPGLAGPLF. The CDR3 nucleotides are TGTGCCAGCAGCTCCGTCAGTCAAGCACCGGGACTAGCGGGACCCCTTTTC.

This clonotype was detected many times. The gene calls are TRBV7-2 and TRBJ2-1; 11 positions agree with TRBD2. V lost 5 bases to trimming and J lost 8 bases; unmatched junction nucleotides: 11. The CDR3 is made up of 16 amino acids. Germline V gives CDR1 SGHTA, CDR2 FQGNSA. The CDR3 loop is CASSRLLAGVGYEQFF. For the CDR3, the DNA is TGTGCCAGCAGCCGACTACTAGCGGGAGTTGGGTATGAGCAGTTCTTC.

This clonotype was detected many times. The rearrangement joins TRBV3-1 to TRBJ1-1, with D tentatively TRBD1 (5 bases). The germline V and J ends were trimmed by 2 bases and 3 bases, with 16 bases remaining between them. The CDR3 is 16 amino acids. In germline, CDR1 is LGHDT, CDR2 YNNKEL (reference sequence). CDR3 nucleotides: TGTGCCAGCAGCCAATCTGGGCAGGGTGTGGACACTGAAGCTTTCTTT. Amino acids: CASSQSGQGVDTEAFF.

This clonotype was observed a few times. The chain couples TRBV5-6 to TRBJ1-3; no firm D call. The CDR3 runs 17 residues. Germline V gene lookup returns CDR1 SGHDT and CDR2 YYEEEE. V lost 2 bases and J lost 0, with 15 bases in between. The CDR3 bases are TGTGCCAGCAGCTTTACGGTCCTGACCCTCTCTGGAAACACCATATATTTT. Protein sequence: CASSFTVLTLSGNTIYF.

This clonotype was found many times. The chain uses TRBV3-2 and TRBJ1-5. TRBV3-2 is reported as a pseudogene. The CDR3 totals 17 residues. CDR3 loop: CASSQAANDGSNQPQHF. The CDR3 nucleotides are TGTGCCAGCAGCCAAGCCGCAAATGACGGGAGCAATCAGCCCCAGCATTTT.

In its sample, this clonotype was seen many times. The chain recombines TRBV14 with TRBJ2-3; D is ambiguous. This CDR3 has 18 residues. V shed 0 bases and J shed 0 bases, with 16 bases lying between them. Germline V gene data show CDR1 as SGHDN and CDR2 as FVKESK. CDR3 sequence: CASSQDLTHFASTDTQYF. The DNA for the CDR3 is TGTGCCAGCAGCCAAGATCTGACCCACTTCGCTAGCACAGATACGCAGTATTTT.

This clonotype appeared many times. The chain carries TRBV4-1 and TRBJ2-7; 10 bases are a match to TRBD1. V lost 5 bases to trimming and J lost 3 bases; unmatched junction nucleotides: 7. CDR1 is MGHRA, CDR2 YSYEKL, per germline. This CDR3 comprises 15 residues. The CDR3 loop is CASSSGTGEGYEQYF. The DNA for the CDR3 is TGCGCCAGCAGCTCCGGGACAGGGGAGGGCTACGAGCAGTACTTC.

This clonotype was observed many times. The CDR3 bases are TGCGCCAGCAGTAATACAGGGATGTTGAGCAATCAGCCCCAGCATTTT. It encodes CASSNTGMLSNQPQHF. V usage is TRBV10-2 and J usage is TRBJ1-5; a possible D gene is TRBD1 (6 bases). Per germline, CDR1 WSHSY and CDR2 SAAADI. V was trimmed by 5 bases and J by 1 base, leaving 15 bases between them. The CDR3 is 16 residues long.

V usage is TRBV11-2 and J usage is TRBJ2-2; D gene ambiguous. Looked up from germline, CDR1 is SGHAT and CDR2 is FQNNGV. This CDR3 spans 15 amino acids. V was cut by 1 base and J by 4 bases, with 10 bases left in between. The CDR3 DNA reads as TGTGCCAGCAGCTTAGTAGTGCAGGCCACCGGGGAGCTGTTTTTT. Encoded protein: CASSLVVQATGELFF.

This clonotype has at least ten counts. A read error may produce the germline difference seen at one junction end. V gene TRBV7-9 combines with J gene TRBJ1-2, with D tentatively TRBD1 (5 bases). From germline, CDR1 is SEHNR and CDR2 FQNEAQ (reference sequence). CDR3 size: 16 residues. For the CDR3, the DNA is TGTGCCAGCAGCCCGACCGTGGGGGGTACGGGCTATGGCTATACCTTC. Amino acids: CASSPTVGGTGYGYTF.

As for this clonotype: A much larger clone sits a single nucleotide away, making a read error possible. Here the CDR3 omits its conserved ending phenylalanine or tryptophan, so a read error is the likely source. The chain couples TRBV6-2 or TRBV6-3 to TRBJ1-1; 7 bases agree with TRBD1. Germline V gene data show CDR1 as MNHEY and CDR2 as SVGEGT. CDR3 length equals 14 residues. Trimming at V came to 6 bases and at J to 7 bases, leaving 11 bases not matched to a gene. CDR3 nucleotide sequence: TGTGCCAGCAGCCCGGACAGGCTAAATAGTGAAGCTTTCCTT. Residues: CASSPDRLNSEAFL.

With regard to this clonotype: A clone one base away is much larger, so this may be a read error. This chain uses TRBV3-1 with TRBJ1-1; possibly TRBD1 for D (6 bases). CDR1 LGHDT and CDR2 YNNKEL come from the germline V gene (reference sequence). The CDR3 has 16 residues. The CDR3 is CASNQTMDRTYTEAFF. CDR3 sequence (DNA): TGTGCCAGCAACCAAACTATGGACAGAACTTACACTGAAGCTTTCTTT.